This T cell receptor beta chain was recovered during a study of OX40 agonist ivuxolimab in advanced cancers. Turning to the study itself: Intravenous ivuxolimab at 0.01 to 10 mg/kg was given to patients every 2 weeks. Study conclusions and caveats: Clonal expansion among partial responders at 0.1-3.0 mg/kg ranked near the lowest. CD8+ T cells averaged more expanded clones than CD4+.

Assay used: immunoSEQ multiplex PCR; TCRdb lists only in-frame clones, some missing. Of around 80,000 clones in the sample, approximately 95% were seen once. With regard to this clone: What it binds is not known. Additional DNA sequences in this sample encode the identical CDR3.

The CDR3 is 15 residues long. Looked up from germline, CDR1 is LGHNA and CDR2 is YSLEER. The V end was cut by 0 bases, the J end by 0 bases, with 5 bases between. This material consisted of CD4+ or CD8+ T cells sorted from blood, taken in a trial of the OX40 agonist ivuxolimab. The receptor comes from an adult with an advanced solid tumor such as melanoma, head and neck, liver or kidney cancer. This chain joins TRBV4-3 and TRBJ1-4; D remains ambiguous. CDR3 amino acids: CASSQDGATNEKLFF. The CDR3 region has the DNA TGCGCCAGCAGCCAAGACGGGGCAACTAATGAAAAACTGTTTTTT.